A single sample gave rise to the 2 T cell receptor beta chains below, sequenced in a study of T cells in Graves' hyperthyroidism and ophthalmopathy. RNA transcripts were the template for amplifying TCR beta CDR3 regions. The primer set for the first-round RT-PCR of the TCR CDR3 was HTBI. TCRdb re-derived calls from the multiplex PCR reads in MiXCR, one entry per CDR3 protein. The table includes 400,000 to 600,000 distinct CDR3 sequences, roughly 20% detected once. The sequenced sample consisted of blood. The receptor set was obtained from a man between 18 and 29 years old with Graves' hyperthyroidism.

The genes are TRBV6-1 and TRBJ1-2; 7 nucleotides match TRBD1. The germline CDR1 and CDR2 sequences are MNHNS and SASEGT. Trimming took 2 bases from V and 0 from J; bases not matched to a gene: 9. This CDR3 contains 17 residues. This chain's CDR3 is CASSENSGTATNYGYTF. The CDR3 DNA reads TGTGCCAGCAGTGAAAACTCGGGGACAGCCACTAACTATGGCTACACCTTC.

The gene calls are TRBV6-1 and TRBJ2-2; TRBD2 agrees at 12 bases. CDR3 length: 17 residues. Germline V gives CDR1 MNHNS, CDR2 SASEGT. V was clipped by 5 bases and J by 6 bases; unmatched bases: 10. The CDR3, as DNA: TGTGCCAGCAGTCCTTTACCTAGCGGGAGGGCCTCCGGGGAGCTGTTTTTT. This gives the protein CASSPLPSGRASGELFF.